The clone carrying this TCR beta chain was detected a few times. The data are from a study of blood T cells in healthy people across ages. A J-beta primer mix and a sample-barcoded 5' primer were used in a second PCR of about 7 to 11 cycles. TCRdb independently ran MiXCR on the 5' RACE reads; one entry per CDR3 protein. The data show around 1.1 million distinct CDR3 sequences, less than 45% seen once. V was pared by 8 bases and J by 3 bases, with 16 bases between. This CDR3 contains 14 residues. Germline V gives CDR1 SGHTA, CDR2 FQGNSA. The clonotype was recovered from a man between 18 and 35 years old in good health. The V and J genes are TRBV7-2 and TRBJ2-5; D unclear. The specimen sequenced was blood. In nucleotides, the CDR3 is TGTGCCAGCTCCCCCCGCGCCTCAAAAGAGACCCAGTACTTC. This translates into CASSPRASKETQYF.